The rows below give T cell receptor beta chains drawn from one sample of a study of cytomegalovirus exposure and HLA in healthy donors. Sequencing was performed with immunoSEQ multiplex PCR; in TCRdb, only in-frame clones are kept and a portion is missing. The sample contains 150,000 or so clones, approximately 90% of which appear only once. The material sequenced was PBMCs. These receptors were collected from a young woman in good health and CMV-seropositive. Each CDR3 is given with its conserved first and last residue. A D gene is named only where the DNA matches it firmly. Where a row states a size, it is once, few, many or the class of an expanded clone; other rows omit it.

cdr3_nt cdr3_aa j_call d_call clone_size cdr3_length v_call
TGTGCCAGTAGTATCGGGGGGGCGAATGGCTACACCTTC CASSIGGANGYTF TRBJ1-2 NA NA 13 TRBV19
TGTGCCAGTAGTAACAGGGGGTCTTACGGGGAGCTGTTTTTT CASSNRGSYGELFF TRBJ2-2 TRBD1 NA 14 TRBV19
TGCGCCAGCAGTGACGGTGCTAGCGATACGCAGTATTTT CASSDGASDTQYF TRBJ2-3 NA once 13 TRBV5-1
TGTGCCAGCAGTCCAACCGGGACAGGCTCCTACGAGCAGTACTTC CASSPTGTGSYEQYF TRBJ2-7 TRBD1 once 15 TRBV28
TGCAGCGTGTTGAGCCATAATGAAAAACTGTTTTTT CSVLSHNEKLFF TRBJ1-4 NA NA 12 TRBV29-1
TGTGCCAGCAGCCACGCGCGGGGGGGTGGCTACACCTTC CASSHARGGGYTF TRBJ1-2 NA few 13 TRBV14
TGCAGCGTTGAAGCTGTTACCACTAGCGGGAGTAGCCATGAGCAGTTCTTC CSVEAVTTSGSSHEQFF TRBJ2-1 TRBD2 NA 17 TRBV29-1
TGTGCCAGCAGTCGGGACAGGTCGGGGTACGAGCAGTACTTC CASSRDRSGYEQYF TRBJ2-7 TRBD1 NA 14 TRBV6-1
TGTGCCAGCAGCCGGCAGGGGTCCTACAATGAGCAGTTCTTC CASSRQGSYNEQFF TRBJ2-1 NA NA 14 TRBV14
TGTGCCAGCAGAGGACAGTTAGATTACAATGAGCAGTTCTTC CASRGQLDYNEQFF TRBJ2-1 NA NA 14 TRBV2
TGTGCCATCAGTGTTAGCGGGGGGCCGGGCGAGACCCAGTACTTC CAISVSGGPGETQYF TRBJ2-5 TRBD2 NA 15 TRBV10-3
TGTGCCAGCTCACCACGGTGGGACAGCCGAAACACCATATATTTT CASSPRWDSRNTIYF TRBJ1-3 TRBD1 NA 15 TRBV18
TGTGCCAGCAAACAGGAGGACAGCTTGAACACTGAAGCTTTCTTT CASKQEDSLNTEAFF TRBJ1-1 NA NA 15 TRBV6-4
TGTGCCAGCAGCGTAGCTCCGACTAATCTCCCCGGGGAGCTGTTTTTT CASSVAPTNLPGELFF TRBJ2-2 NA NA 16 TRBV9
TGCGCCAGCAGCTTGTTGCCAGATTCCACCGGGGAGCTGTTTTTT CASSLLPDSTGELFF TRBJ2-2 NA NA 15 TRBV5-1
TGTGCCATCAGTGAGCGGCTAGCGGGAGTAGAGACCCAGTACTTC CAISERLAGVETQYF TRBJ2-5 TRBD2 NA 15 TRBV10-3
TGTGCCAGCAGCCCCGCCGGGACTAGGTCAGCCGAGCAGTACTTC CASSPAGTRSAEQYF TRBJ2-7 TRBD2 NA 15 TRBV5-4
TGTGCCAGCAGCTCGGACAGGGCCGAACAGCCCCAGCATTTT CASSSDRAEQPQHF TRBJ1-5 TRBD1 NA 14 TRBV7-8
TGTGCCAGCAGCAAGGGGGGGACACATACTGAGCAGTTCTTC CASSKGGTHTEQFF TRBJ2-1 NA NA 14 TRBV27
TGTGCCAGCGGGCCACCTGCTCAAGAGACCCAGTACTTC CASGPPAQETQYF TRBJ2-5 NA NA 13 TRBV27
TGTGCCAGCACCACGCCGGCAGGCCGCGTCGGCTTTAGTGAGCAGTTCTTC CASTTPAGRVGFSEQFF TRBJ2-1 NA NA 17 TRBV2
TGTGCCAGCAGCCCCGGGGTGAGCTATGGCTACACCTTC CASSPGVSYGYTF TRBJ1-2 NA few 13 TRBV14
TGTGCCAGTACCGGGGGGCAGGCCGGGGAGCTGTTTTTT CASTGGQAGELFF TRBJ2-2 NA NA 13 TRBV19
TGTGCCAGCAGTCCCGGGACAGGGGGCCTCGAGCAGTACTTC CASSPGTGGLEQYF TRBJ2-7 TRBD1 NA 14 TRBV6-5
TGTGCCAGCTCACCACAGGGGTTCCCAGAGACCCAGTACTTC CASSPQGFPETQYF TRBJ2-5 NA NA 14 TRBV18
TGTGCCAGCAGTGCAGCTGACAGTTACAATGAGCAGTTCTTC CASSAADSYNEQFF TRBJ2-1 NA once 14 TRBV2
TGCGCCAGCAGCTTTCTTTCTAGCGGGAGTTACGAGCAGTACTTC CASSFLSSGSYEQYF TRBJ2-7 TRBD2 NA 15 TRBV5-1
TGTGCCAGCAGTGTCATCCAGAACACTGAAGCTTTCTTT CASSVIQNTEAFF TRBJ1-1 NA NA 13 TRBV27
TGTGCCAGTAGTATAGGGGGAATAGCGGATACGCAGTATTTT CASSIGGIADTQYF TRBJ2-3 NA NA 14 TRBV19
TGCGCCAGCAGCGTCGGACAGGGTAACACTGAAGCTTTCTTT CASSVGQGNTEAFF TRBJ1-1 TRBD1 NA 14 TRBV5-1
TGCGCCAGCAGCCACCCGGGCGCAGGGTCTTACGAGCAGTACTTC CASSHPGAGSYEQYF TRBJ2-7 NA NA 15 TRBV4-1
TGTGCCACCAGCAGAGATGGATCGGCGGGAGGGGCGGACAATGAGCAGTTCTTC CATSRDGSAGGADNEQFF TRBJ2-1 TRBD2 NA 18 TRBV15